This TCR beta chain appears in the sequencing data of a study of blood T cell repertoires in COVID-19. Study-level information: The samples span acute and convalescent COVID-19 from the United States, Italy and Spain. PBMCs, B-cell-depleted T cells, or T cells were the source of the cDNA or gDNA that made up the material.

Authors' methods: Scientists estimated how many nucleated cells there were by amplifying reference gene primers. Libraries were prepared by immunoSEQ multiplex PCR; TCRdb keeps only in-frame clonotypes and omits some of them. The DNA was the basis for D and trimming; V, J and clone size are from that table. The sample holds about 350,000 clones; about nine tenths are singletons and the top ten take over 3.5%. The sequence derives from a woman aged 55-69 years with COVID-19, enrolled during active disease. Material: peripheral blood.

The CDR3 DNA reads TGCGCCAGCAGCTTAACCTTTGGACAGGCTTATGGCTACACCTTC. Protein product: CASSLTFGQAYGYTF. This chain uses TRBV5-1 with TRBJ1-2; 7 nucleotides line up with TRBD1. This CDR3 spans 15 amino acids. In germline, CDR1 is SGHRS, CDR2 YFSETQ. Trimming took 2 bases from V and 5 from J; bases not matched to a gene: 9.